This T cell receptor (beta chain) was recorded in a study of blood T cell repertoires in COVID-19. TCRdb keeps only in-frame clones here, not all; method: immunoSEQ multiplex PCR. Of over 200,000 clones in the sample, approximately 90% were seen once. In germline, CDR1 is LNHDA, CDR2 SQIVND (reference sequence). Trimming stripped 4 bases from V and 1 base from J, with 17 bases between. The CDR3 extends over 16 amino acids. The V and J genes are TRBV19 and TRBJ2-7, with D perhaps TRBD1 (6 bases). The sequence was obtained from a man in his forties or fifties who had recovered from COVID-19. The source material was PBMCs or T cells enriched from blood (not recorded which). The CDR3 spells CASSTRSGTRSYEQYF. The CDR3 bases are TGTGCCAGTAGTACACGCTCCGGGACACGGTCCTACGAGCAGTACTTC.